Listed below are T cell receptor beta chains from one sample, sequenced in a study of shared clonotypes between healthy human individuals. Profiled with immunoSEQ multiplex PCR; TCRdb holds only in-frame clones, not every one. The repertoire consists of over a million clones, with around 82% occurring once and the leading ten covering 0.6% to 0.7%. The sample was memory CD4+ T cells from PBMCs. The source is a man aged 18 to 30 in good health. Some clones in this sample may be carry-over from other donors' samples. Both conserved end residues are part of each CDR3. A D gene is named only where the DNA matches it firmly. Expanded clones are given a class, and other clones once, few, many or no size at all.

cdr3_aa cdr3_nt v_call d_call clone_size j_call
CASSAVSAEGYTF TGTGCCAGCAGTGCCGTTAGTGCTGAAGGCTACACCTTC TRBV28 . . TRBJ1-2
CASSLVGYSYNEQFF TGTGCCAGCAGCTTAGTAGGTTACTCCTACAATGAGCAGTTCTTC TRBV7-2 . once TRBJ2-1
CASSLGGFTDTQYF TGTGCCAGCAGCTTAGGGGGTTTTACAGATACGCAGTATTTT TRBV7-3 . . TRBJ2-3
CASSLRGTEAFF TGTGCCAGCAGTTTGAGGGGAACTGAAGCTTTCTTT TRBV28 . few TRBJ1-1
CASSLFGEAFF TGTGCCAGCAGTTTATTTGGTGAAGCTTTCTTT TRBV27 . few TRBJ1-1
CASSIGPTDTQYF TGTGCCAGCTCCATCGGGCCCACAGATACGCAGTATTTT TRBV11-2 . . TRBJ2-3
CASSASQAPGANVLTF TGTGCCAGCAGCGCCTCCCAGGCACCGGGGGCCAACGTCCTGACTTTC TRBV2 . few TRBJ2-6
CASSPGLAGDTGELFF TGTGCCAGCAGCCCCGGGCTAGCGGGGGACACCGGGGAGCTGTTTTTT TRBV9 TRBD2 . TRBJ2-2
CASSQNYRSLSYEQYF TGCGCCAGCAGCCAAAATTACAGGAGCCTCTCCTACGAGCAGTACTTC TRBV4-1 . once TRBJ2-7
CASSFEVNYGYTF TGCGCCAGCAGCTTCGAAGTTAACTATGGCTACACCTTC TRBV5-1 . once TRBJ1-2
CASSVSQGRRNTEAFF TGTGCCAGCAGCGTATCCCAGGGGCGGCGGAACACTGAAGCTTTCTTT TRBV5-6 . . TRBJ1-1
CASSLIGRLSSYEQYF TGTGCCAGCAGCTTAATAGGTCGGCTCAGCTCCTACGAGCAGTACTTC TRBV11-2 . few TRBJ2-7
CASSLIAGEAFF TGTGCCAGCAGCCTCATCGCCGGTGAAGCTTTCTTT TRBV7-9 . few TRBJ1-1
CASSLIHRFGTGELFF TGTGCCAGCAGTCTCATCCATAGGTTTGGGACCGGGGAGCTGTTTTTT TRBV6-4 . . TRBJ2-2
CASSSHRGSAEAFF TGTGCCAGCAGCTCCCACAGGGGAAGCGCTGAAGCTTTCTTT TRBV7-3 TRBD1 . TRBJ1-1
CASSERAGATDTQYF TGTGCCAGCAGTGAACGGGCGGGAGCCACAGATACGCAGTATTTT TRBV2 TRBD2 . TRBJ2-3
CAWSGTTPGELFF TGTGCCTGGAGCGGAACAACACCCGGGGAGCTGTTTTTT TRBV30 . . TRBJ2-2
CASSLRQVSYEQYF TGTGCCAGCAGCTTACGGCAGGTCTCCTACGAGCAGTACTTC TRBV7-8 . . TRBJ2-7
CASSIAAAQETQYF TGTGCCAGTAGTATAGCCGCAGCTCAAGAGACCCAGTACTTC TRBV19 . . TRBJ2-5
CASRRAGGDIQYF TGTGCCAGTAGGCGGGCAGGGGGGGACATTCAGTACTTC TRBV27 . . TRBJ2-4
CASSRRRDGSTGELFF TGTGCCAGCAGCCGAAGGCGGGACGGAAGTACCGGGGAGCTGTTTTTT TRBV7-3 . . TRBJ2-2
CASTRGLAGNTIYF TGTGCCAGCACTCGGGGACTAGCTGGAAACACCATATATTTT TRBV2 . few TRBJ1-3
CASIGLAGGKEQYF TGTGCCAGCATAGGACTAGCGGGAGGAAAGGAGCAGTACTTC TRBV28 TRBD2 . TRBJ2-7
CASSLNGGIGLNEQFF TGCGCCAGCAGCTTGAATGGTGGGATAGGTCTCAATGAGCAGTTCTTC TRBV5-1 . . TRBJ2-1
CASSLGRGSGNTIYF TGTGCCAGCAGCTTAGGGCGGGGCTCTGGAAACACCATATATTTT TRBV7-8 . . TRBJ1-3
CASSLMSSPENIQYF TGTGCCAGCAGTTTAATGTCTAGCCCGGAAAACATTCAGTACTTC TRBV27 . few TRBJ2-4
CASSPSPGEQETQYF TGTGCCAGCAGCCCTAGTCCGGGGGAGCAAGAGACCCAGTACTTC TRBV9 . few TRBJ2-5
CASSLTSGRATSEQYF TGTGCCAGCAGTCTGACTAGCGGGAGGGCCACGAGCGAGCAGTACTTC TRBV2 TRBD2 once TRBJ2-7
CAIRNNPEGEQFF TGTGCCATCAGAAACAACCCCGAGGGAGAGCAGTTCTTC TRBV10-3 . . TRBJ2-1
CAWSRGNTGELFF TGTGCCTGGAGTCGGGGTAACACCGGGGAGCTGTTTTTT TRBV30 . . TRBJ2-2
CASSGGLPPYEQYF TGTGCCAGCAGCGGGGGCTTACCCCCTTACGAGCAGTACTTC TRBV28 . few TRBJ2-7
CASNHRDGPYEQYF TGTGCCAGCAACCACCGGGACGGCCCCTACGAGCAGTACTTC TRBV7-9 . . TRBJ2-7